This T cell receptor (beta chain) was observed in a study of T cell changes during pregnancy in multiple sclerosis. Produced via immunoSEQ multiplex PCR; TCRdb's table is partial and in-frame only. The table records about 100,000 clones, around 92% of them present only once. Details on this clone: The same CDR3 can be traced to other DNA sequences in this sample.

The TCR originated in a female donor with multiple sclerosis, enrolled in a pregnancy study. The input for sequencing was peripheral blood, taken after pregnancy.

CDR3 nucleotides: TGTGCCAGCAGCCAAACAGGGATCTATGGCTACACCTTC. It yields the protein CASSQTGIYGYTF. The rearrangement links TRBV14 to TRBJ1-2; TRBD1 might be the D (6 bases). The V gene's germline CDR1 is SGHDN and CDR2 FVKESK. The length of the CDR3 is 13 residues. V shed 2 bases and J shed 4 bases, with 8 bases lying between them.